This TCR beta chain was sequenced during a study of T cell repertoires in cytomegalovirus infection. From the reads, TCRdb called clonotypes with MiXCR, one entry per CDR3 protein. Of under 600,000 distinct CDR3 sequences in the sample, approximately 15% were seen once. The sample taken for sequencing was CD8+ T cells from PBMCs. This receptor was identified in a human donor in good health (CMV status not recorded). Some clones in this sample may be carry-over from other donors' samples.

Here the CDR3 reads CASGLVILVGDATEAFF. Written as DNA, the CDR3 is TGTGCTAGTGGTTTGGTAATCTTAGTAGGGGACGCCACTGAAGCTTTCTTT. This chain connects TRBV12-5 to TRBJ1-1, with a possible D match to TRBD1 (5 bases). Trimming cost V 0 bases and J 4 bases, with 18 bases left between them. Germline V gene sequence: CDR1 LGHNT, CDR2 FRNRAP. This CDR3 region has 17 residues.